The 14 T cell receptor beta chains listed next were all sequenced from one sample in a study of T-cell memory formation after mild COVID-19. TCRdb analysed the 5' RACE reads with MiXCR anew, one entry per CDR3 protein. The table lists under 700,000 distinct CDR3 sequences, roughly 20% of them singletons. The sequencing input was PBMCs or a T cell subset sorted from them (not recorded which). The receptors stem from an adult woman who had mild COVID-19 (a few samples of this study predate the infection). Cell type and time point are not known.

The table lists this clonotype with a few counts. This chain links TRBV15 with TRBJ2-1; D not resolved. The germline V gene encodes CDR1 LNHNV and CDR2 YYDKDF (reference sequence). The length of the CDR3 is 13 residues. With 5 bases removed from V and 7 bases from J, the gap between germline ends came to 12 bases. In DNA form, the CDR3 reads TGTGCCACCAGCCTCAAAACGAGGAATGAGCAGTTCTTC. It translates to CATSLKTRNEQFF.

The gene calls are TRBV7-6 and TRBJ2-1; TRBD2 might be the D (5 bases). The V end was cut by 1 base, the J end by 9 bases, with 10 bases between. Germline CDR1 is SGHVS and CDR2 is FNYEAQ. There are 13 residues in the CDR3. The CDR3 sequence is CASSLVGGREQFF. CDR3 bases: TGTGCCAGCAGCTTAGTTGGCGGGCGTGAGCAGTTCTTC.

This clonotype has a handful of counts. The chain employs TRBV5-6 and TRBJ2-1, with D possibly TRBD2 on 6 matching bases. Trimming removed 3 bases at V and 4 bases at J, with 20 bases between. The CDR3 runs 17 residues. Germline V lookup: CDR1 SGHDT, CDR2 YYEEEE. The CDR3 nucleotides read TGTGCCAGCAGCTCTCTATCGGGAGACTACCCTTACAATGAGCAGTTCTTC. It specifies CASSSLSGDYPYNEQFF.

V usage is TRBV11-2 and J usage is TRBJ2-5; TRBD2 agrees at 8 bases. Germline loops: CDR1 SGHAT, CDR2 FQNNGV. This CDR3 has 18 residues. V gave up 1 base and J gave up 4 bases; unmatched junction bases: 14. The CDR3 region has the DNA TGTGCCAGCAGCTTAGCACGCGTACTAGCGGAGATTCGAGAGACCCAGTACTTC. Protein sequence: CASSLARVLAEIRETQYF.

This clonotype was observed a handful of times. The V call is TRBV5-1, the J call TRBJ2-7, with a possible D match to TRBD1 (6 bases). From germline, CDR1 is SGHRS and CDR2 YFSETQ. V was cut by 2 bases and J by 7 bases, with 13 bases left in between. This CDR3 contains 13 residues. CDR3 nucleotide sequence: TGCGCCAGCAGCTTCCTGGGACACGGGGAGCAGTACTTC. Protein sequence: CASSFLGHGEQYF. The full variable domain, in which reference TRBV5-1 and TRBJ2-7 provide the parts outside the CDR3, is KAGVTQTPRYLIKTRGQQVTLSCSPISGHRSVSWYQQTPGQGLQFLFEYFSETQRNKGNFPGRFSGRQFSNSRSEMNVSTLELGDSALYLCASSFLGHGEQYFGPGTRLTVT.

The chain joins TRBV29-1 to TRBJ2-5, with 7 positions matching TRBD1. Germline V gene data show CDR1 as SQVTM and CDR2 as ANQGSEA. V was pared by 6 bases and J by 4 bases, with 5 bases of the junction left unmatched. This CDR3 region has 12 residues. CDR3 in amino acids: CSVLRQGETQYF. The DNA of the CDR3 is TGCAGCGTCTTGCGACAGGGAGAGACCCAGTACTTC.

This clonotype has only a few counts. The chain recombines TRBV5-1 with TRBJ2-7, with no clear D. Germline CDR1 reads SGHRS; CDR2 reads YFSETQ. The V end was cut by 5 bases, the J end by 6 bases, with 9 bases between. This CDR3 is 11 amino acids long. The DNA for the CDR3 is TGCGCCAGCAGGAACTCCGGCGAGCAGTACTTC. Protein sequence: CASRNSGEQYF.

The chain recombines TRBV19 with TRBJ2-5, with D hard to call. CDR1 and CDR2 from the germline V gene are LNHDA and SQIVND (reference sequence). CDR3 length equals 16 residues. The V end lost 2 bases, the J end lost 2 bases, and 15 bases lay between the germline ends. The CDR3 coding sequence is TGTGCCAGTAGTATATTTGGGTTTGGCAGTCAAGAGACCCAGTACTTC. Encoded protein: CASSIFGFGSQETQYF.

A few counts support this clonotype. The chain recombines TRBV5-1 with TRBJ1-2; 9 bases match TRBD1. With V trimmed by 5 bases and J by 1 base, 3 bases remained unmatched. The CDR3 is made up of 14 amino acids. Germline CDR1 and CDR2: SGHRS and YFSETQ. The CDR3 region has the DNA TGCGCCAGCAGACCGGGACAGGGTAACTATGGCTACACCTTC. It encodes CASRPGQGNYGYTF.

This clonotype was counted ten times or more. The chain carries TRBV7-2 and TRBJ1-4, with TRBD1 identical over 9 bases. Trimming cost V 3 bases and J 3 bases; bases outside gene matches: 2. From germline, CDR1 is SGHTA and CDR2 FQGNSA. This CDR3 region has 15 residues. The CDR3 nucleotides read TGTGCCAGCAGCTTGGACAGGGGATCTAATGAAAAACTGTTTTTT. Amino acid sequence: CASSLDRGSNEKLFF.

The V gene is TRBV4-3, the J gene TRBJ2-7; tentatively, D is TRBD1 or TRBD2 (5 bases each). Trimming took 0 bases from V and 3 from J, leaving 12 bases between them. This CDR3 comprises 15 residues. Germline V gene lookup returns CDR1 LGHNA and CDR2 YSLEER. The CDR3 DNA reads TGCGCCAGCAGCCAAGATAGCGCAGGGATCTACGAGCAGTACTTC. This codes for CASSQDSAGIYEQYF.

The chain couples TRBV7-9 to TRBJ2-4, with D possibly being TRBD1 or TRBD2 (5 bases each). The CDR3 contains 12 residues. V lost 11 bases and J 5 bases, leaving 13 bases between the germline ends. Germline assignment: CDR1 SEHNR and CDR2 FQNEAQ (reference sequence). As DNA, the CDR3 is TGTGCCGGGGCGGGCCAGGAAAACATTCAGTACTTC. It translates to CAGAGQENIQYF.

J is TRBJ2-4 and V is TRBV4-1; TRBD2 matches at 12 bases. The CDR3 has 17 amino acids. CDR1 is MGHRA and CDR2 is YSYEKL in the germline V gene. V lost 0 bases, J lost 9 bases, and 9 bases stayed unmatched. The CDR3 DNA sequence: TGCGCCAGCAGCCAAGATCCTAGCGGGGGGGGATATGGCATTCAGTACTTC. This translates into CASSQDPSGGGYGIQYF.

V usage is TRBV19 and J usage is TRBJ2-7; TRBD1 matches at 9 bases. The CDR3 is made up of 16 amino acids. J lost 5 bases, V lost 7 bases, and 15 bases had no gene match. The germline V gene encodes CDR1 LNHDA and CDR2 SQIVND (reference sequence). CDR3 coding DNA: TGTGCCAGTACTCATCTCCCGGGACAGGGAAAGGACGAGCAGTACTTC. Its translation: CASTHLPGQGKDEQYF.